This T cell receptor (beta chain) was sequenced during a study of PD-1 blockade in classical Hodgkin lymphoma. General study findings and limits: Partial responders and progressors had significantly lower baseline TCR diversity. The study found that TCR diversity rose significantly by C4D1 in CD4+ but not CD8+ cells. Newly diagnosed patients were reported to start with lower TCR diversity than healthy donors.

Using immunoSEQ multiplex PCR, the repertoire was profiled, and TCRdb retains in-frame clones only, with some absent. The profile shows 90,000 to 100,000 clones, over 85% of them singletons. As concerns this clone: What it binds is unknown.

All trial patients relapsed after autologous stem cell transplantation. Under best response, outcomes were complete response, partial response or progressive disease. Germline V gene data show CDR1 as LNHDA and CDR2 as SQIVND (reference sequence). V lost 1 base and J 2 bases, leaving 6 bases between the germline ends. The CDR3 loop spans 14 amino acids. The TCR sequence derives from a human donor with classical Hodgkin lymphoma. The input for sequencing was peripheral blood mononuclear cells (PBMCs), taken at baseline. The genes are TRBV19 and TRBJ2-1; D unclear. CDR3 region: CASSIVGTYNEQFF. CDR3 nucleotide sequence: TGTGCCAGTAGTATAGTGGGCACCTACAATGAGCAGTTCTTC.